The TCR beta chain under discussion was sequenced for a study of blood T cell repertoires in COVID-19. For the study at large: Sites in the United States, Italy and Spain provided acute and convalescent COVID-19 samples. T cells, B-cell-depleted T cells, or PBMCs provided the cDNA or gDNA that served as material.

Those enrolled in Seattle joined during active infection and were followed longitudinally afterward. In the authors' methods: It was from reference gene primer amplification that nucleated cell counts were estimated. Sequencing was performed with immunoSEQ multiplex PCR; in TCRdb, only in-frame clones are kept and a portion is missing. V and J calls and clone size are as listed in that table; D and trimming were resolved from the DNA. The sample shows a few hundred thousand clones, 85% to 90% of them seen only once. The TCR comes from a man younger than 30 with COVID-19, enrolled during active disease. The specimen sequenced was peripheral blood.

CDR3 loop: CASSLGSGRYEQYF. DNA for the CDR3: TGTGCCAGCAGTTTAGGTAGCGGACGCTACGAGCAGTACTTC. The chain uses TRBV28 and TRBJ2-7, with a tentative D call TRBD2 (6 bases). Germline assignment: CDR1 MDHEN and CDR2 SYDVKM. This CDR3 spans 14 amino acids. V was pared by 2 bases and J by 3 bases, with 11 bases between.